This entry lists 6 T cell receptor beta chains sequenced from one sample in a study of T cell responses to AZD1222 COVID-19 vaccine. Measured with immunoSEQ multiplex PCR; TCRdb has only the in-frame clones, and not every one. The table lists 72,000 or so clones, about 88% of them singletons. The sequencing used peripheral blood, collected 28 days after the second AZD1222 dose. These receptors came from an adult who received the AZD1222 COVID-19 vaccine.

This chain links TRBV30 with TRBJ2-2, with TRBD2 matching over 7 bases. From germline, CDR1 is GTSNPN and CDR2 SVGIG (reference sequence). Germline trimming cut 2 bases from V and 6 bases from J; bases unmatched to any gene: 6. The CDR3 runs 14 residues. DNA for the CDR3: TGTGCCTGGAGTCGGGGGGAGTATGCCGGGGAGCTGTTTTTT. This codes for CAWSRGEYAGELFF.

J is TRBJ1-1 and V is TRBV4-3; 8 bases line up with TRBD1. This CDR3 comprises 16 residues. Germline V gene lookup returns CDR1 LGHNA and CDR2 YSLEER. With V trimmed by 4 bases and J by 0 bases, 7 bases remained unmatched. CDR3: CASSPGQGVLNTEAFF. In nucleotides, the CDR3 is TGCGCCAGCAGCCCTGGACAGGGTGTTTTGAACACTGAAGCTTTCTTT.

The sample holds a few counts of this clone. V usage is TRBV29-1 and J usage is TRBJ2-1; no clear D. This CDR3 has 13 residues. Germline assignment: CDR1 SQVTM and CDR2 ANQGSEA. Deletions cut 1 base from V and 4 bases from J, with 8 bases between. DNA of the CDR3: TGCAGCGTTGAAGGCGAAGGGTACAATGAGCAGTTCTTC. It is translated as CSVEGEGYNEQFF.

V gene TRBV5-1 combines with J gene TRBJ2-7, with D tentatively TRBD1 (6 bases). CDR1 SGHRS and CDR2 YFSETQ come from the germline V gene. V gave up 0 bases and J gave up 6 bases, with 13 bases separating them. This CDR3 has 14 amino acids. In DNA form, the CDR3 reads TGCGCCAGCAGCTTGGTGCCCCAGGGGCTCGAGCAGTACTTC. It specifies CASSLVPQGLEQYF.

The chain joins TRBV5-4 to TRBJ1-4; D is perhaps TRBD1 (6 bases). The CDR3 totals 14 residues. The germline CDR1 and CDR2 sequences are SGHNT and YYREEE (reference sequence). The V and J ends lost 0 bases and 6 bases respectively, with 9 bases between them. DNA of the CDR3: TGTGCCAGCAGCTTGGAACAGGGAGATGAAAAACTGTTTTTT. Its protein is CASSLEQGDEKLFF.

This clone has a single count. The chain uses TRBV28 and TRBJ1-5, with D perhaps matching TRBD1 (6 bases). The V gene lost 1 base and the J gene lost 4 bases, with 11 bases spanning the gap. The CDR3 is 15 residues long. Germline CDR1 MDHEN, CDR2 SYDVKM. The CDR3 DNA sequence: TGTGCCAGCAGTTTATCCGGGACACAGAATCAGCCCCAGCATTTT. The encoded protein is CASSLSGTQNQPQHF.